This T cell receptor beta chain was recorded in a study of STAT5B mutations in CD4+ large granular lymphocyte leukemia. For the study at large: Among healthy donors, a particular HLA allele went with more CDR3 'QG' motifs.

Profiled with immunoSEQ multiplex PCR; TCRdb holds only in-frame clones, not every one. The sample yields around 47,000 clones, about 86% seen once. The table lists this clone with a count of one. Germline CDR1 is SGDLS and CDR2 is YYNGEE. The CDR3 is made up of 15 amino acids. V gave up 3 bases and J gave up 0 bases, with 10 bases separating them. Sample: CD4+ T cells from blood buffy coats. This chain uses TRBV9 with TRBJ1-3, with no clear D. The clonotype comes from a human donor in good health. CDR3: CASSADPNSGNTIYF. The DNA for the CDR3 is TGTGCCAGCAGCGCAGACCCGAACTCTGGAAACACCATATATTTT.